These 15 T cell receptor beta chains were sequenced from one sample in a study of blood T cell repertoires in COVID-19 (TCRdb year 2020). The protocol used for the library was the immunoSEQ multiplex PCR assay. In TCRdb, the immuneACCESS table is reduced to in-frame sequences with V and J assigned. These tables do not hold every clone; where another copy was compared, an unresolved V gene accounts for under half, and the others remain unexplained. Counted in this sample were roughly 99,000 clones; about 90% of them appeared once. Less than 1.5% of the sample is taken by the ten largest. Sequenced sample: peripheral blood. The source of these receptors is a woman aged 30 to 39 with acute or convalescent COVID-19.

This chain joins TRBV5-4 and TRBJ2-1; 8 bases align to TRBD1. V gave up 4 bases and J gave up 4 bases; unmatched junction bases: 7. Looked up from germline, CDR1 is SGHNT and CDR2 is YYREEE (reference sequence). The CDR3 extends over 15 amino acids. CDR3 loop: CASSLGQGIYNEQFF. CDR3 nucleotides: TGTGCCAGCAGCCTCGGACAGGGAATTTACAATGAGCAGTTCTTC.

This clone was seen just once. V gene TRBV6-5 combines with J gene TRBJ2-1; 8 bases map to TRBD2. CDR1 is MNHEY, CDR2 SVGAGI, per germline. The CDR3 length is 15 residues. The trim removed 10 bases at V and 4 bases at J, leaving 12 bases unmatched. Here the CDR3 DNA reads TGTGCCACTCAACGGGGACTAGGTAGTTACAATGAGCAGTTCTTC. Translated: CATQRGLGSYNEQFF.

V and J are TRBV28 and TRBJ1-3; perhaps TRBD1 as D (6 bases). CDR3 length: 15 amino acids. The V end was cut by 5 bases, the J end by 4 bases, with 15 bases between. Germline CDR1 reads MDHEN; CDR2 reads SYDVKM. The CDR3 loop is CASSTHRETGNTIYF. For the CDR3, the DNA is TGTGCCAGCAGTACACACAGGGAAACCGGAAACACCATATATTTT.

The chain couples TRBV10-3 to TRBJ2-5, with D maybe TRBD1 (5 bases). Germline V lookup: CDR1 ENHRY, CDR2 SYGVKD. The CDR3 runs 13 residues. Trimming pared 2 bases from V and 4 bases from J, leaving 8 bases between. The CDR3 protein is CAISERQGETQYF. CDR3 nucleotides: TGTGCCATCAGTGAGCGGCAGGGAGAGACCCAGTACTTC.

In its sample, this clone was seen many times. A junction end diverges from the germline sequence, so it may reflect a read error. The CDR3 reads CASSLSGSHEQYF. The CDR3 coding sequence is TGTGCTAGCAGCTTAAGCGGGAGCCACGAGCAGTACTTC. The chain recombines TRBV7-7 with TRBJ2-7; 8 bases map to TRBD2. Germline V lookup: CDR1 SSHAT, CDR2 FNYEAQ (reference sequence). CDR3 length equals 13 residues.

The gene calls are TRBV7-2 and TRBJ2-7; D is unclear. This CDR3 has 11 amino acids. With 4 bases removed from V and 2 bases from J, the gap between germline ends came to 3 bases. The germline V gene encodes CDR1 SGHTA and CDR2 FQGNSA. CDR3 amino acids: CASSSAYEQYF. The DNA for the CDR3 is TGTGCCAGCAGCTCCGCCTACGAGCAGTACTTC. Full variable domain (missing parts from reference TRBV7-2 and TRBJ2-7): GAGVSQSPSNKVTEKGKDVELRCDPISGHTALYWYRQSLGQGLEFLIYFQGNSAPDKSGLPSDRFSAERTGGSVSTLTIQRTQQEDSAVYLCASSSAYEQYFGPGTRLTVT.

The chain recombines TRBV27 with TRBJ2-7, with 12 bases lining up with TRBD1. Trimming removed 5 bases from V and 4 bases from J; junction bases left unmatched: 9. CDR1 is MNHEY, CDR2 SMNVEV, per germline (reference sequence). This CDR3 has 16 residues. As DNA, the CDR3 is TGTGCCAGCAGTGAGACCATGGGACAGGGGGCTTACGAGCAGTACTTC. Protein sequence: CASSETMGQGAYEQYF.

This rearrangement joins TRBV4-1 to TRBJ2-7; 8 bases map to TRBD1. Per the germline V gene, CDR1 is MGHRA and CDR2 is YSYEKL. Unmatched junction bases numbered 9, after V lost 5 bases and J lost 3 bases. This CDR3 is 15 amino acids long. CDR3 protein: CASSTGQGVGYEQYF. CDR3 nucleotides: TGCGCCAGCAGCACTGGACAGGGAGTAGGCTACGAGCAGTACTTC.

This sequence joins TRBV30 and TRBJ1-1; D may be TRBD1 (6 bases). The CDR3 contains 16 residues. Looked up from germline, CDR1 is GTSNPN and CDR2 is SVGIG (reference sequence). V lost 0 bases, J lost 5 bases, and 19 bases lay in between. This CDR3 reads CAWSVLGTGRGTEAFF. The CDR3 DNA sequence: TGTGCCTGGAGTGTTCTAGGCACAGGGAGGGGGACTGAAGCTTTCTTT.

The genes are TRBV4-3 and TRBJ2-3; possible D gene TRBD2, 5 bases. The germline V and J ends were trimmed by 0 bases and 4 bases, with 11 bases remaining between them. CDR1 and CDR2 (germline): LGHNA, YSLEER. This CDR3 spans 15 amino acids. The CDR3, as DNA: TGCGCCAGCAGCCAAGAACGTCTCGGGGCAGATACGCAGTATTTT. Residues: CASSQERLGADTQYF.

The genes are TRBV28 and TRBJ1-1; D is unresolved. Trimming removed 5 bases from V and 6 bases from J, with 13 bases in between. Germline V gene data show CDR1 as MDHEN and CDR2 as SYDVKM. CDR3 length: 13 amino acids. The CDR3 DNA reads as TGTGCCAGCAGTGGGCTTCAATGGGCTGAAGCTTTCTTT. This codes for CASSGLQWAEAFF.

This clone was detected only once. The J gene is TRBJ1-3, the V gene TRBV19; possibly TRBD1 for D (5 bases). The CDR3 consists of 19 residues. V lost 4 bases, J lost 0 bases, and 22 bases lay in between. From germline, CDR1 is LNHDA and CDR2 SQIVND (reference sequence). CDR3 loop: CASSSWGLQGRRSGNTIYF. CDR3 DNA sequence: TGTGCCAGTAGTAGCTGGGGTCTTCAGGGCCGTCGCTCTGGAAACACCATATATTTT.

The chain couples TRBV28 to TRBJ1-2; D might be TRBD1 (5 bases). The CDR3 sequence is 15 residues long. Trimming removed 3 bases at V and 5 bases at J, with 16 bases between. The germline CDR1 and CDR2 sequences are MDHEN and SYDVKM. The chain's CDR3 is CASSLKGSPFYGYTF. In DNA, the CDR3 is TGTGCCAGCAGTTTGAAGGGGTCTCCCTTTTATGGCTACACCTTC.

This rearrangement joins TRBV29-1 to TRBJ1-1; unclear D gene. The germline gives CDR1 SQVTM, CDR2 ANQGSEA. The CDR3 is made up of 13 amino acids. Trimming took off 6 bases at V and 1 base at J, with 12 bases between the two ends. CDR3 protein: CSVRSGGNTEAFF. The DNA for the CDR3 is TGCAGCGTGAGGAGTGGCGGGAACACTGAAGCTTTCTTT.

The chain couples TRBV11-2 to TRBJ1-3; D gene ambiguous. From germline, CDR1 is SGHAT and CDR2 FQNNGV. The CDR3 runs 14 residues. V was cut by 7 bases and J by 0 bases, with 10 bases left in between. The CDR3 loop reads CASKLSISGNTIYF. The CDR3 DNA is TGTGCCAGCAAACTGTCGATCTCTGGAAACACCATATATTTT.